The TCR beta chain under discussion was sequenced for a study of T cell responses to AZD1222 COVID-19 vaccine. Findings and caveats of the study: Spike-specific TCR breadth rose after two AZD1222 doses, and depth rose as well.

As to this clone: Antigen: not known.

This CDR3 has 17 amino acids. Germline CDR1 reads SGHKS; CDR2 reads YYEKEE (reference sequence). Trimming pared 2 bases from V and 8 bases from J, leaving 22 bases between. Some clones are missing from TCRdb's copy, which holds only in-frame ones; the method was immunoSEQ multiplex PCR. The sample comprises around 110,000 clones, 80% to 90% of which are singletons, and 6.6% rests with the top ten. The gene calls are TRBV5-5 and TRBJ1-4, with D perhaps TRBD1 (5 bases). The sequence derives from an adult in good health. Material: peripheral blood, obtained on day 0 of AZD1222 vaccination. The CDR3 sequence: CASSFHSSGHGSEKLFF. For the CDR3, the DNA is TGTGCCAGCAGCTTTCATAGCTCGGGGCATGGATCGGAAAAACTGTTTTTT.